Following are 25 T cell receptor beta chains from one sample sequenced in a study of blood T cell repertoires in COVID-19. Generated by immunoSEQ multiplex PCR, the TCRdb table keeps only in-frame clones and is missing some. Among about 200,000 clones listed, about 80% were seen once. The sample taken for sequencing was peripheral blood. These receptors were obtained from a human donor with acute or convalescent COVID-19. The donor label of this sample is uncertain.

This chain uses TRBV5-1 with TRBJ2-2; 9 nucleotides match TRBD1. In germline, CDR1 is SGHRS, CDR2 YFSETQ. The J segment lost 6 bases and the V segment lost 6 bases, leaving 18 bases of the junction unmatched. The CDR3 spans 18 residues. In DNA, the CDR3 is TGCGCCAGCACCCTTTGGGGACTACAGGGGGCTTCCCCCGGGGAGCTGTTTTTT. This translates into CASTLWGLQGASPGELFF.

The chain recombines TRBV2 with TRBJ2-1; 13 bases agree with TRBD2. Looked up from germline, CDR1 is SNHLY and CDR2 is FYNNEI. The CDR3 covers 17 residues. The V gene end was trimmed by 6 bases and the J gene end by 6 bases; junction bases not matched to a gene: 11. CDR3 nucleotide sequence: TGTGCCAGCAGACCCTTAACTAGCGGGAGGGGGGGCAATGAGCAGTTCTTC. It translates to CASRPLTSGRGGNEQFF.

V is TRBV19 and J is TRBJ2-2; TRBD2 matches at 7 bases. Germline trimming cut 5 bases from V and 1 base from J; bases unmatched to any gene: 4. Germline assignment: CDR1 LNHDA and CDR2 SQIVND (reference sequence). The length of the CDR3 is 15 residues. CDR3 DNA sequence: TGTGCCAGTAGTCGACTAGCTGGGAACACCGGGGAGCTGTTTTTT. Its translation: CASSRLAGNTGELFF.

This chain uses TRBV11-3 with TRBJ1-3, with 8 bases aligning to TRBD1. This CDR3 is 15 amino acids long. V lost 5 bases, J lost 2 bases, and 5 bases stayed unmatched. CDR1 is SGHNT, CDR2 YENEEA, per germline. CDR3 sequence (DNA): TGTGCCAGCAGCCCACGGACAGGGACTGGAAACACCATATATTTT. This gives the protein CASSPRTGTGNTIYF.

This clone was detected once. V gene TRBV27 combines with J gene TRBJ2-7, with TRBD2 matching over 7 bases. Trimming at V came to 5 bases and at J to 4 bases, leaving 5 bases not matched to a gene. The CDR3 has 13 residues. Per germline, CDR1 MNHEY and CDR2 SMNVEV (reference sequence). The CDR3 protein is CASSPSGLYEQYF. The CDR3 DNA follows: TGTGCCAGCAGTCCCTCGGGACTATACGAGCAGTACTTC.

The CDR3 reads CSCQGGQTQYF. The CDR3 nucleotides read TGCAGCTGTCAGGGAGGGCAGACCCAGTACTTC. The gene calls are TRBV29-1 and TRBJ2-5; 7 nucleotides align to TRBD2. The CDR3 sequence is 11 residues long. Trimming took 8 bases from V and 6 from J; bases not matched to a gene: 6. Germline V gene sequence: CDR1 SQVTM, CDR2 ANQGSEA.

V usage is TRBV5-1 and J usage is TRBJ1-5; 9 bases match TRBD1. The CDR3 spans 14 residues. Germline loops: CDR1 SGHRS, CDR2 YFSETQ. Germline trimming cut 4 bases from V and 2 bases from J; bases unmatched to any gene: 1. CDR3 sequence (DNA): TGCGCCAGCAGCAGGACAGGGGGCAATCAGCCCCAGCATTTT. Amino acids: CASSRTGGNQPQHF.

This clone was picked up one time. V gene TRBV5-6 combines with J gene TRBJ2-7; D uncertain. Trimming stripped 2 bases from V and 3 bases from J, with 15 bases between. Per germline, CDR1 SGHDT and CDR2 YYEEEE. CDR3 length: 15 amino acids. CDR3 DNA sequence: TGTGCCAGCAGCTTCGAACGAAATCTAGGCTACGAGCAGTACTTC. Its protein is CASSFERNLGYEQYF.

This chain connects TRBV30 to TRBJ2-7, with 9 bases that match TRBD2. V shed 0 bases, J shed 4 bases, and the junction held 7 bases outside the gene matches. CDR3 length equals 15 residues. Per the germline V gene, CDR1 is GTSNPN and CDR2 is SVGIG (reference sequence). CDR3 in amino acids: CAWSVLGLAGYEQYF. CDR3 bases: TGTGCCTGGAGTGTACTTGGGCTAGCGGGATACGAGCAGTACTTC.

The V call is TRBV14, the J call TRBJ1-1; 10 bases align to TRBD1. CDR1 is SGHDN and CDR2 is FVKESK in the germline V gene. The CDR3 consists of 15 residues. V lost 1 base to trimming and J lost 10 bases; unmatched junction nucleotides: 9. The CDR3 coding sequence is TGTGCCAGCAGCCAAGTGACAGGGGGCCTTCGGGCAGCTTTCTTT. Residues: CASSQVTGGLRAAFF.

The rearrangement uses TRBV19 and TRBJ2-7, with D possibly TRBD2 on 6 matching bases. V lost 8 bases and J lost 0, with 14 bases in between. Looked up from germline, CDR1 is LNHDA and CDR2 is SQIVND (reference sequence). The CDR3 has 14 residues. CDR3 sequence: CASSGSGYSYEQYF. The CDR3 bases are TGTGCCAGTTCAGGCAGCGGGTACTCCTACGAGCAGTACTTC.

The chain combines TRBV18 with TRBJ2-7, with 9 bases fitting TRBD2. The CDR3 length is 15 residues. V trimming: 2 bases; J trimming: 5 bases; junction bases outside the gene matches: 7. Germline loops: CDR1 KGHSH, CDR2 LQKENI. The CDR3 region is CASSPEIAGVNEQYF. CDR3 sequence (DNA): TGTGCCAGCTCACCAGAGATAGCGGGAGTAAACGAGCAGTACTTC. The whole variable domain, remainder taken from reference TRBV18 and TRBJ2-7, is NAGVMQNPRHLVRRRGQEARLRCSPMKGHSHVYWYRQLPEEGLKFMVYLQKENIIDESGMPKERFSAEFPKEGPSILRIQQVVRGDSAAYFCASSPEIAGVNEQYFGPGTRLTVT.

The chain joins TRBV3-1 (or the pseudogene TRBV3-2) to TRBJ1-6, with 7 bases identical to TRBD1. Germline CDR1 is LGHDT and CDR2 is YNNKEL (reference sequence). The CDR3 covers 17 residues. V shed 6 bases and J 8 bases; nucleotides not matched to a gene: 16. The CDR3 is CASRRSPGQLRDSPLHF. The CDR3 region has the DNA TGTGCCAGCAGGCGAAGTCCGGGACAGTTACGAGATTCACCCCTCCACTTT.

The chain uses TRBV6-1 and TRBJ2-7; the D gene is possibly TRBD1 (5 bases). Trimming left V 3 bases short and J 7 bases short, with 13 bases between. This CDR3 region has 13 residues. Germline CDR1 is MNHNS and CDR2 is SASEGT. CDR3 nucleotide sequence: TGTGCCAGCAGTGAGACAGATTCAGGAGAGCAGTACTTC. Its translation is CASSETDSGEQYF.

This chain joins TRBV19 and TRBJ2-1; 7 nucleotides align to TRBD1. The CDR3 has 15 amino acids. Unmatched junction bases numbered 11, after V lost 5 bases and J lost 7 bases. CDR1 is LNHDA and CDR2 is SQIVND in the germline V gene (reference sequence). For the CDR3, the DNA is TGTGCCAGTAGTTCGGACAGGTTATTGGCAAATGAGCAGTTCTTC. It specifies CASSSDRLLANEQFF.

This chain uses TRBV28 with TRBJ1-5; no firm D call. Trimming cost V 7 bases and J 2 bases, with 15 bases left between them. CDR1 and CDR2 (germline): MDHEN, SYDVKM. The CDR3 is made up of 15 amino acids. The CDR3, as DNA: TGTGCCAGCACCCCTGAGGGAAGAGGCAATCAGCCCCAGCATTTT. Translated: CASTPEGRGNQPQHF.

The chain joins TRBV7-9 to TRBJ2-1; 10 bases align to TRBD2. V gave up 1 base and J gave up 5 bases; unmatched junction bases: 8. Looked up from germline, CDR1 is SEHNR and CDR2 is FQNEAQ (reference sequence). CDR3 length: 17 residues. In nucleotides, the CDR3 is TGTGCCAGCAGCTTAGTTTTCATAGGACTAGCGGACAATGAGCAGTTCTTC. This encodes CASSLVFIGLADNEQFF.

This clone came up a few times. J is TRBJ2-7 and V is TRBV7-2; 9 bases align to TRBD1. The CDR3 runs 15 residues. The J segment lost 3 bases and the V segment lost 0 bases, leaving 3 bases of the junction unmatched. Germline values: CDR1 SGHTA, CDR2 FQGNSA. The DNA of the CDR3 is TGTGCCAGCAGCTTAGCGGGACAGGGAATCTACGAGCAGTACTTC. Translation: CASSLAGQGIYEQYF.

Remarks on this clone: Other DNA sequences in the sample encode the same CDR3. The J gene is TRBJ1-1, the V gene TRBV5-1; 8 positions match TRBD1. J was trimmed by 4 bases and V by 3 bases; bases with no gene match: 8. This CDR3 is built from 15 residues. Germline V lookup: CDR1 SGHRS, CDR2 YFSETQ. The CDR3 DNA reads TGCGCCAGCAGCTACGGACAGGGAGGAGGCACTGAAGCTTTCTTT. Protein sequence: CASSYGQGGGTEAFF.

This clone showed up just a few times. V is TRBV20-1 and J is TRBJ1-1; D possibly corresponds to TRBD1 (6 bases). Germline V gene lookup returns CDR1 DFQATT and CDR2 SNEGSKA (reference sequence). V was pared by 3 bases and J by 1 base, with 18 bases between. The CDR3 extends over 16 amino acids. In nucleotides, the CDR3 is TGCAGTGCTAGTGGGGACACTAACCAATCGAACACTGAAGCTTTCTTT. It codes for CSASGDTNQSNTEAFF.

The rearrangement links TRBV11-2 to TRBJ1-2; weak D call: TRBD1 (5 bases). Germline lookup yields CDR1 SGHAT and CDR2 FQNNGV. The CDR3 is 15 residues long. V shed 3 bases and J shed 5 bases, with 16 bases lying between them. The CDR3 DNA reads as TGTGCCAGCAGCTTTGCGGGGCCCTCAGCGTATGGCTACACCTTC. It translates to CASSFAGPSAYGYTF.

This chain joins TRBV5-1 and TRBJ2-3; the match to TRBD2 covers 11 bases. Germline lookup yields CDR1 SGHRS and CDR2 YFSETQ. The CDR3 has 17 amino acids. V shed 1 base and J 0 bases; nucleotides not matched to a gene: 4. The CDR3 sequence: CASSLSGTSGSTDTQYF. CDR3 nucleotides: TGCGCCAGCAGCTTGTCGGGGACTAGCGGAAGCACAGATACGCAGTATTTT.

The genes are TRBV18 and TRBJ2-1; 7 bases match TRBD1. This CDR3 is built from 17 residues. CDR1 and CDR2 (germline): KGHSH, LQKENI. Germline trimming cut 2 bases from V and 0 bases from J; bases unmatched to any gene: 7. The CDR3 loop is CASSPATTGSSYNEQFF. The CDR3 coding sequence is TGTGCCAGCTCACCAGCAACGACAGGGAGCTCCTACAATGAGCAGTTCTTC.

This chain connects TRBV27 to TRBJ2-5; 13 bases line up with TRBD2. The V segment lost 5 bases and the J segment 3 bases; nucleotides outside the gene matches: 21. The germline CDR1 and CDR2 sequences are MNHEY and SMNVEV (reference sequence). The CDR3 spans 21 residues. The CDR3 DNA reads TGTGCCAGCAGTCGCTTGGGGGGGACTAGCGGGACCGCCCCTAGAGAAGAGACCCAGTACTTC. It encodes CASSRLGGTSGTAPREETQYF.

The rearrangement uses TRBV7-8 and TRBJ2-5; 14 bases line up with TRBD2. The germline V gene has CDR1 SGHVS and CDR2 FQNEAQ. J lost 0 bases, V lost 5 bases, and 8 bases had no gene match. This CDR3 is 18 amino acids long. CDR3 sequence: CASSPGLAGASYQETQYF. The CDR3 DNA reads TGTGCCAGCAGCCCGGGACTAGCGGGAGCCTCGTACCAAGAGACCCAGTACTTC.